This TCR beta chain was captured in a study of T cell responses to AZD1222 COVID-19 vaccine listed by TCRdb under 2021. A note on the overall study: TCR sequencing covered approximately 230 trial participants: 200 to 220 given two doses of AZD1222 and approximately 26 given two doses of MenACWY control vaccine. Trial participants were enrolled by age into subgroups of 18-55, 56-69 and 70-plus years, and around 150, 29 and 61 TCR-sequenced participants, respectively, were included in these subgroups.

Regarding this clone: Its antigen is currently not known. Within one base of it there is no much larger clone, and no base qualities were kept.

The investigation overall reported the following: After two AZD1222 doses, both the breadth and the depth of spike-specific TCRs were significantly higher than at day 0 and than in MenACWY recipients. The 56-69-year group was small, and its depth increase did not reach significance, likely because of low power. Reportedly, close to half of the unique spike-specific TCRs recognized epitopes lying outside the regions that are mutated in the B.1.351 and B.1.1.7 variants. Most participants were white British and females outnumbered males, and the authors suggested that clonal diversity may have been underestimated. Conclusions about previously exposed vaccinees are limited, since just six AZD1222 recipients were seropositive for SARS-CoV-2 at baseline. No day 14 peak-response samples were available, so repertoires were characterized only after the peak T cell response. The vaccine-associated CD4 TCRs covered the entire spike protein, and the dominant responses fell in regions 160-218 and 743-854.

The sample's time point label, decoded: about 28 days (+/-7) after the second vaccine dose. Because spike-specific TCR depth and breadth did not differ between the two schedules, AZD1222 recipients who got a second dose at roughly 4 weeks were pooled with those who got a second dose at roughly 12 weeks. Vaccinee samples came from UK trials COV001 and COV002, including a single-blind randomized controlled phase 2/3 trial of AZD1222 (ChAdOx1 nCoV-19) in healthy adults. For TCRbeta chain sequencing, PBMC samples from trial participants were taken at day 0 and at day 28 after the second dose. The CDR3 starts with the cysteine, ends with the phenylalanine, and has 15 residues. Only the CDR3 DNA is retained, 45 bases long and in frame from the first base. CDR1 and CDR2, looked up from the germline V gene, are MNHNS and SASEGT. V lost 3 bases and J lost 2 bases; the stretch between them is 14 bases long.

The CDR3 regions of human TCRbeta chains were analyzed by immunosequencing. The authors' analysis ran thus. TCRs in the repertoires were matched against a reference library of SARS-CoV-2-specific TCRs that had been generated with the MIRA antigen-specificity platform. Breadth was defined as the fraction of unique TCRs that were SARS-CoV-2-associated, and depth was defined as the fraction of total T cells that were SARS-CoV-2-associated. Using the MIRA data, each spike-specific TCR was assigned both to the spike region to which the TCR was reactive and to a CD4 or CD8 class. Log10-transformed breadth and depth values were compared by one-way ANOVA with Sidak's multiple comparisons tests. Entries here come from immuneACCESS through TCRdb and include only in-frame sequences with V and J called. Some clones fail to appear in such tables; in the studies checked, an unresolved V gene covers under half of the shortfall, and the cause of the remainder is unknown. D and trimming come from the DNA, and the V and J calls and clone size come from that table. This sample holds some 130,000 clones; under 95% were observed only once. Around 1% of the sample goes to the ten largest clones.

The sequences come from peripheral blood, collected 28 days after the second AZD1222 dose. The chain was built from TRBV6-1 and TRBJ2-7, with a tentative D gene TRBD2 over 5 matching bases. The TCR comes from an adult who received the AZD1222 COVID-19 vaccine. The CDR3 protein sequence reads: CASSDPWTGTYEQYF. The nucleotide sequence is given as TGTGCCAGCAGTGATCCCTGGACGGGGACCTACGAGCAGTACTTC.